One sample yielded the 31 T cell receptor beta chains listed below, sequenced in a study of T cell responses to AZD1222 COVID-19 vaccine listed by TCRdb under 2021. The library was obtained by the immunoSEQ multiplex PCR assay. In its TCRdb copy, this immuneACCESS table keeps in-frame sequences only and misses some clones. Where compared with another copy, unresolved V genes explain less than half of these, and the others have no known cause. For this sample there are approximately 140,000 clones; more than 70% appear just once. Of the sample, 2.5% to 3% falls within the top ten clones. The time point label here, explained by the study, means: baseline before first vaccination. The sample was peripheral blood, taken on day 0 of AZD1222 vaccination. Receptor source: an adult in good health.

This rearrangement joins TRBV7-2 to TRBJ2-7; D is tentatively TRBD1 or TRBD2 (6 bases each). V gave up 1 base and J gave up 0 bases, with 19 bases separating them. CDR1 and CDR2 (germline): SGHTA, FQGNSA. The CDR3 covers 18 residues. CDR3 nucleotide sequence: TGTGCCAGCAGCTTAGATTCTGCGCGGTGGGGGGCCTCCTACGAGCAGTACTTC. Its protein is CASSLDSARWGASYEQYF. The complete variable domain, with remaining parts taken from reference TRBV7-2 and TRBJ2-7, reads GAGVSQSPSNKVTEKGKDVELRCDPISGHTALYWYRQSLGQGLEFLIYFQGNSAPDKSGLPSDRFSAERTGGSVSTLTIQRTQQEDSAVYLCASSLDSARWGASYEQYFGPGTRLTVT.

This chain uses TRBV5-1 with TRBJ1-3, with 7 bases fitting TRBD1. The CDR3 spans 14 residues. Germline trimming cut 1 base from V and 8 bases from J; bases unmatched to any gene: 6. Germline CDR1 SGHRS, CDR2 YFSETQ. CDR3 loop: CASSLSGQQDTIYF. The CDR3 DNA follows: TGCGCCAGCAGCTTGTCGGGACAGCAGGACACCATATATTTT.

The chain is built from TRBV28 and TRBJ2-1, with 12 bases lining up with TRBD1. The J segment lost 7 bases and the V segment lost 8 bases, leaving 12 bases of the junction unmatched. Looked up from germline, CDR1 is MDHEN and CDR2 is SYDVKM. The CDR3 length is 16 residues. DNA of the CDR3: TGTGCCAGCGGGACCGGGGGGACAGGGGGCATGAATGAGCAGTTCTTC. Translated: CASGTGGTGGMNEQFF.

The chain couples TRBV27 to TRBJ2-7, with D maybe TRBD1 (5 bases). The germline V gene encodes CDR1 MNHEY and CDR2 SMNVEV (reference sequence). The CDR3 loop spans 13 amino acids. V was shortened by 6 bases and J by 7 bases, with 16 bases between the two germline ends. CDR3 DNA: TGTGCCAGCAGATCGACAGTGACGAGGGAGCAGTACTTC. It specifies CASRSTVTREQYF.

V gene TRBV6-5 combines with J gene TRBJ2-1; 13 bases agree with TRBD2. J lost 6 bases, V lost 6 bases, and 2 bases had no gene match. The CDR3 is 14 amino acids. Germline V gene data show CDR1 as MNHEY and CDR2 as SVGAGI. The CDR3, as DNA: TGTGCCAGCAGCGGACTAGCGGGGGTCAATGAGCAGTTCTTC. Amino acids: CASSGLAGVNEQFF.

The chain has TRBV28 and TRBJ2-7, with 9 positions matching TRBD1. The V gene end was trimmed by 5 bases and the J gene end by 5 bases; junction bases not matched to a gene: 7. The germline V gene has CDR1 MDHEN and CDR2 SYDVKM. This CDR3 is 14 amino acids long. The CDR3 region is CASSARQGVHEQYF. The CDR3 DNA reads as TGTGCCAGCAGTGCCCGACAGGGGGTCCACGAGCAGTACTTC.

V and J are TRBV6-2 or TRBV6-3 and TRBJ1-1; a possible D gene is TRBD1 (6 bases). Trimming pared 6 bases from V and 1 base from J, leaving 21 bases between. CDR3 length: 17 residues. Germline V lookup: CDR1 MNHEY, CDR2 SVGEGT. CDR3 sequence: CASSPGWGRGRNTEAFF. As DNA, the CDR3 is TGTGCCAGCAGCCCCGGGTGGGGGCGAGGTAGGAACACTGAAGCTTTCTTT.

This clone came up a few times. The V call is TRBV2, the J call TRBJ2-7; weak D call: TRBD2 (6 bases). This CDR3 comprises 10 residues. V was pared by 7 bases and J by 7 bases, with 8 bases between. Germline CDR1 and CDR2: SNHLY and FYNNEI. The CDR3 loop reads CASNGGEQYF. For the CDR3, the DNA is TGTGCCAGCAATGGGGGGGAGCAGTACTTC.

The chain carries TRBV4-1 and TRBJ1-3; D perhaps matches TRBD1 (6 bases). The CDR3 sequence is 18 residues long. The V gene lost 4 bases and the J gene lost 4 bases, with 23 bases spanning the gap. Germline V CDR1 and CDR2: MGHRA, YSYEKL. CDR3 loop: CASSPGEGPRVFGNTIYF. The CDR3 coding sequence is TGCGCCAGCAGCCCAGGGGAGGGGCCGCGCGTATTCGGAAACACCATATATTTT.

The chain employs TRBV7-2 and TRBJ2-2; 7 bases are a match to TRBD1. Germline CDR1 reads SGHTA; CDR2 reads FQGNSA. The length of the CDR3 is 15 residues. V lost 6 bases and J lost 0; bases outside the gene matches: 4. CDR3 sequence (DNA): TGTGCCAGCAGTCCGGGACAGACGAACACCGGGGAGCTGTTTTTT. As protein: CASSPGQTNTGELFF.

This chain joins TRBV7-2 and TRBJ2-5; 9 positions agree with TRBD2. Per germline, CDR1 SGHTA and CDR2 FQGNSA. The CDR3 has 15 amino acids. The V segment lost 1 base and the J segment 2 bases; nucleotides outside the gene matches: 2. For the CDR3, the DNA is TGTGCCAGCAGCTTAGAGGCGGGGGGGCAAGAGACCCAGTACTTC. Protein sequence: CASSLEAGGQETQYF. Together with reference TRBV7-2 and TRBJ2-5, the CDR3 gives the full variable domain: GAGVSQSPSNKVTEKGKDVELRCDPISGHTALYWYRQSLGQGLEFLIYFQGNSAPDKSGLPSDRFSAERTGGSVSTLTIQRTQQEDSAVYLCASSLEAGGQETQYFGPGTRLLVL.

The rearrangement links TRBV10-3 to TRBJ1-1, with D possibly matching TRBD1 (6 bases). CDR3 length equals 17 residues. V was shortened by 7 bases and J by 5 bases, with 26 bases between the two germline ends. Germline V CDR1 and CDR2: ENHRY, SYGVKD. The CDR3: CAITPLVGQVGATEAFF. The CDR3 DNA is TGTGCCATCACCCCCCTAGTAGGGCAGGTGGGGGCGACTGAAGCTTTCTTT.

The chain employs TRBV10-3 and TRBJ1-4, with TRBD1 matching 7 bases. This CDR3 has 14 amino acids. Germline CDR1 reads ENHRY; CDR2 reads SYGVKD. The trim removed 6 bases at V and 7 bases at J, leaving 8 bases unmatched. CDR3 DNA sequence: TGTGCCATCAGCCCAGGGGGGATAGTTGAAAAACTGTTTTTT. This encodes CAISPGGIVEKLFF.

The chain joins TRBV6-1 to TRBJ2-4, with D possibly called TRBD1 or TRBD2 (6 bases each). Germline CDR1 MNHNS, CDR2 SASEGT. With 0 bases removed from V and 0 bases from J, the gap between germline ends came to 9 bases. The CDR3 covers 16 residues. CDR3 sequence (DNA): TGTGCCAGCAGTGAAGCGGAGGGGGGAGCCAAAAACATTCAGTACTTC. Protein sequence: CASSEAEGGAKNIQYF.

The genes are TRBV7-9 and TRBJ2-1; 12 bases fit TRBD2. The V gene end was trimmed by 2 bases and the J gene end by 10 bases; junction bases not matched to a gene: 6. Per germline, CDR1 SEHNR and CDR2 FQNEAQ (reference sequence). This CDR3 is 15 amino acids long. The DNA of the CDR3 is TGTGCCAGCAGCTTACCTAGCGGGAGGGCCAGCGAGCAGTTCTTC. Translating gives CASSLPSGRASEQFF.

This chain joins TRBV13 and TRBJ2-5; D is ambiguous. In germline, CDR1 is PRHDT, CDR2 FYEKMQ (reference sequence). The CDR3 totals 14 residues. V lost 2 bases, J lost 4 bases, and 11 bases lay in between. The CDR3 nucleotides are TGTGCCAGCAGCTTAAAGTGGATTTCAGAGACCCAGTACTTC. It codes for CASSLKWISETQYF.

CDR3 nucleotides: TGTGCCAGTAGGGGACTCTTGGGGACACCGGATCACAATGAAAAACTGTTTTTT. It yields the protein CASRGLLGTPDHNEKLFF. The rearrangement links TRBV19 to TRBJ1-4; weak D call: TRBD1 (6 bases). This CDR3 is 18 amino acids long. The V gene's germline CDR1 is LNHDA and CDR2 SQIVND (reference sequence). Trimming stripped 6 bases from V and 5 bases from J, with 25 bases between.

The chain's CDR3 is CASSGTVNTEAFF. In DNA, the CDR3 is TGTGCCAGCTCCGGGACGGTGAACACTGAAGCTTTCTTT. The chain links TRBV25-1 to TRBJ1-1; a weak D match, TRBD1 (5 bases). The CDR3 covers 13 residues. The germline V gene has CDR1 MGHDK and CDR2 SYGVNS. V lost 8 bases and J 0 bases, leaving 10 bases between the germline ends.

The rearrangement uses TRBV29-1 and TRBJ1-2; no clear D. From germline, CDR1 is SQVTM and CDR2 ANQGSEA. V dropped 7 bases and J dropped 1 base, with 7 bases sitting between them. The CDR3 totals 11 residues. This chain's CDR3 is CSASGNYGYTF. Written as DNA, the CDR3 is TGCAGCGCCTCCGGTAACTATGGCTACACCTTC. Complete variable domain (other parts from reference TRBV29-1 and TRBJ1-2): SAVISQKPSRDICQRGTSLTIQCQVDSQVTMMFWYRQQPGQSLTLIATANQGSEATYESGFVIDKFPISRPNLTFSTLTVSNMSPEDSSIYLCSASGNYGYTFGSGTRLTVV.

CDR3 DNA: TGTGCCAGCAGCCCTAGACTAGCGGGGCGGGATGAGCAGTTCTTC. Amino acids: CASSPRLAGRDEQFF. This rearrangement joins TRBV7-8 to TRBJ2-1; TRBD2 matches at 11 bases. This CDR3 is 15 amino acids long. Germline assignment: CDR1 SGHVS and CDR2 FQNEAQ. V trimming: 5 bases; J trimming: 8 bases; junction bases outside the gene matches: 8.

V and J are TRBV5-1 and TRBJ2-3, with unresolved D. This CDR3 spans 15 amino acids. Trimming stripped 3 bases from V and 0 bases from J, with 11 bases between. CDR1 and CDR2 (germline): SGHRS, YFSETQ. CDR3 region: CASSSTTFSTDTQYF. The CDR3 region has the DNA TGCGCCAGCAGCTCCACCACGTTTAGCACAGATACGCAGTATTTT.

J is TRBJ2-3 and V is TRBV6-1, with no clear D. The V gene's germline CDR1 is MNHNS and CDR2 SASEGT. V lost 1 base, J lost 6 bases, and 14 bases lay in between. CDR3 length equals 15 residues. Here the CDR3 reads CASSEEGWPRDTQYF. CDR3 sequence (DNA): TGTGCCAGCAGTGAAGAAGGTTGGCCGAGGGATACGCAGTATTTT.

V gene TRBV19 combines with J gene TRBJ1-1; no reliable D call. The CDR3 runs 15 residues. Trimming left V 8 bases short and J 0 bases short, with 16 bases between. Per germline, CDR1 LNHDA and CDR2 SQIVND (reference sequence). The CDR3: CASSSGSLMNTEAFF. The CDR3, as DNA: TGTGCCAGTTCCTCGGGGAGCTTGATGAACACTGAAGCTTTCTTT.

The chain recombines TRBV19 with TRBJ2-3; D perhaps matches TRBD2 (5 bases). V lost 10 bases and J lost 4, with 18 bases in between. CDR3 length equals 14 residues. CDR1 LNHDA and CDR2 SQIVND come from the germline V gene (reference sequence). CDR3 protein: CATGHGVLADTQYF. The CDR3 DNA follows: TGTGCCACCGGTCACGGGGTTCTAGCAGATACGCAGTATTTT.

The V and J genes are TRBV27 and TRBJ1-1, with D unclear. Germline CDR1 MNHEY, CDR2 SMNVEV (reference sequence). This CDR3 is 13 amino acids long. The V end lost 4 bases, the J end lost 6 bases, and 12 bases lay between the germline ends. CDR3 amino acids: CASSSRLVAEAFF. The CDR3 nucleotides are TGTGCCAGCAGTTCTCGTTTGGTAGCTGAAGCTTTCTTT.

J is TRBJ2-7 and V is TRBV9; TRBD1 might be the D (5 bases). Looked up from germline, CDR1 is SGDLS and CDR2 is YYNGEE. The CDR3 runs to 16 residues. Trimming took off 0 bases at V and 0 bases at J, with 13 bases between the two ends. CDR3 loop: CASSVGRAESSYEQYF. The DNA for the CDR3 is TGTGCCAGCAGCGTAGGCAGGGCCGAGAGCTCCTACGAGCAGTACTTC.

This clone was observed a few times. The rearrangement joins TRBV28 to TRBJ1-5; unclear D gene. The CDR3 sequence is 15 residues long. V lost 6 bases and J lost 0, with 12 bases in between. The germline gives CDR1 MDHEN, CDR2 SYDVKM. CDR3 DNA sequence: TGTGCCAGCAGACCAGAGCGTTATAGCAATCAGCCCCAGCATTTT. Its protein is CASRPERYSNQPQHF. Full variable domain (missing parts from reference TRBV28 and TRBJ1-5): DVKVTQSSRYLVKRTGEKVFLECVQDMDHENMFWYRQDPGLGLRLIYFSYDVKMKEKGDIPEGYSVSREKKERFSLILESASTNQTSMYLCASRPERYSNQPQHFGDGTRLSIL.

The J gene is TRBJ1-5, the V gene TRBV9; D may be TRBD1 (6 bases). The CDR3 is 14 amino acids. Germline V gene lookup returns CDR1 SGDLS and CDR2 YYNGEE. Between the trimmed V and J ends, which lost 0 bases and 7 bases, there was a span of 11 bases. CDR3 protein: CASSVEGEGQPQHF. In DNA form, the CDR3 reads TGTGCCAGCAGCGTAGAGGGGGAGGGGCAGCCCCAGCATTTT. Combining the CDR3 with reference TRBV9 and TRBJ1-5 gives the whole variable domain DSGVTQTPKHLITATGQRVTLRCSPRSGDLSVYWYQQSLDQGLQFLIQYYNGEERAKGNILERFSAQQFPDLHSELNLSSLELGDSALYFCASSVEGEGQPQHFGDGTRLSIL.

The J gene is TRBJ1-2, the V gene TRBV4-3; tentative D call: TRBD1 (5 bases). The germline V gene has CDR1 LGHNA and CDR2 YSLEER. V lost 0 bases, J lost 4 bases, and 15 bases lay in between. The CDR3 consists of 16 residues. CDR3 in DNA: TGCGCCAGCAGCCAAGATATTTGGGGGTCGATCTATGGCTACACCTTC. This gives the protein CASSQDIWGSIYGYTF.

This chain links TRBV28 with TRBJ1-1; tentatively, D is TRBD1 (5 bases). Germline V gene data show CDR1 as MDHEN and CDR2 as SYDVKM. Trimming removed 5 bases from V and 4 bases from J, with 14 bases in between. The CDR3 sequence is 14 residues long. The CDR3 reads CASSTHWGITEAFF. DNA for the CDR3: TGTGCCAGCAGTACCCACTGGGGGATCACTGAAGCTTTCTTT.

The chain joins TRBV2 to TRBJ1-1, with no clear D. Germline V gene sequence: CDR1 SNHLY, CDR2 FYNNEI. This CDR3 is built from 13 residues. V dropped 3 bases and J dropped 3 bases, with 8 bases sitting between them. CDR3 amino acids: CASSEVVDTEAFF. The DNA for the CDR3 is TGTGCCAGCAGTGAGGTGGTGGACACTGAAGCTTTCTTT. Filled out from reference TRBV2 and TRBJ1-1, the complete variable domain reads EPEVTQTPSHQVTQMGQEVILRCVPISNHLYFYWYRQILGQKVEFLVSFYNNEISEKSEIFDDQFSVERPDGSNFTLKIRSTKLEDSAMYFCASSEVVDTEAFFGQGTRLTVV.